This T cell receptor (beta chain) is from a study of T-cell memory formation after mild COVID-19. Germline loops: CDR1 SGHKS, CDR2 YYEKEE (reference sequence). This CDR3 region has 15 residues. V shed 0 bases, J shed 2 bases, and the junction held 2 bases outside the gene matches. TCRdb recomputed calls from the 5' RACE reads with MiXCR, one row per CDR3 protein. Of 300,000 to 350,000 distinct CDR3 sequences listed, 13% to 15% were seen once; the top ten hold 21%. Only a few counts were recorded for this clonotype. Sample: PBMCs or a T cell subset sorted from them (not recorded which). The chain carries TRBV5-5 and TRBJ1-1; 9 bases are shared with TRBD1. The TCR was taken from a young man who had mild COVID-19 (a few samples of this study predate the infection). Cell type and time point are not known. The CDR3 spells CASSLGDRANTEAFF. In DNA, the CDR3 is TGTGCCAGCAGCTTGGGGGACAGGGCCAACACTGAAGCTTTCTTT.